This TCR beta chain was sequenced during a study of cytotoxic CD8 clonotypes in ibrutinib-treated CLL. About the study: After median around 5.5 years, approximately 14 stayed in remission, approximately 12 progressed; responses about 25 partial, 2 complete.

Turning to this clone: Its antigen is undetermined.

Using immunoSEQ multiplex PCR, the repertoire was profiled, and TCRdb retains in-frame clones only, with some absent. The sample contains over 120,000 clones, about 70% of which appear only once. Whole-study findings and limits: Public clonotypes were uncommon and contracted or stayed stable on treatment. Clonality increased at ibrutinib response, then returned toward baseline at progression.

There are 14 residues in the CDR3. The V gene's germline CDR1 is MDHEN and CDR2 SYDVKM. The junction had 9 bases not matched to a gene; V was cut back by 5 bases and J by 9 bases. The starting material was PBMCs, obtained after 24 months of ibrutinib treatment. The V and J genes are TRBV28 and TRBJ2-1, with TRBD1 matching 8 bases. This receptor was identified in a human donor with chronic lymphocytic leukemia. CDR3 nucleotide sequence: TGTGCCAGCAGTCCTCAGGACAGGGTAGGTGAGCAGTTCTTC. It specifies CASSPQDRVGEQFF.